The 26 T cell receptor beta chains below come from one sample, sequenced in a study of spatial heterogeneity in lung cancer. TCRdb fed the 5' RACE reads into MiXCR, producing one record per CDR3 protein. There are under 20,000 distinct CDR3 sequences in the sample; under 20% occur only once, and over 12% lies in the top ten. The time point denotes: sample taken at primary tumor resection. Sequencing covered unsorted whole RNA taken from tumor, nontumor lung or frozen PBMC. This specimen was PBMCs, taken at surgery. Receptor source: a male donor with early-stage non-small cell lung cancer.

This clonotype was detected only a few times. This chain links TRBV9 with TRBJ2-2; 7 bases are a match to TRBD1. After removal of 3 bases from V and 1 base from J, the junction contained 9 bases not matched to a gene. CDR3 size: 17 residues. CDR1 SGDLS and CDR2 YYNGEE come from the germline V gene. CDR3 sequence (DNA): TGTGCCAGCAGCGGACACGACAGGGAAGGGAACACCGGGGAGCTGTTTTTT. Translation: CASSGHDREGNTGELFF.

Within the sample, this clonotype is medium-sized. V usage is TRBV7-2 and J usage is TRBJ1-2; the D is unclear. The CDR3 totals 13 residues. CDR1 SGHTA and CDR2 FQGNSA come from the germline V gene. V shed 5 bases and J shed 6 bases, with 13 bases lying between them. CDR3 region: CASSQGRGNGYTF. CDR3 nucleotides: TGTGCCAGCAGCCAAGGGAGAGGGAATGGCTACACCTTC.

CDR3 in amino acids: CASSSDRGAKPVYGYTF. The CDR3 nucleotides are TGTGCCAGCAGCTCTGACAGGGGGGCGAAGCCCGTCTATGGCTACACCTTC. The V and J genes are TRBV11-2 and TRBJ1-2; 9 nucleotides align to TRBD1. The germline V gene encodes CDR1 SGHAT and CDR2 FQNNGV. The CDR3 sequence is 17 residues long. The J segment lost 4 bases and the V segment lost 4 bases, leaving 13 bases of the junction unmatched.

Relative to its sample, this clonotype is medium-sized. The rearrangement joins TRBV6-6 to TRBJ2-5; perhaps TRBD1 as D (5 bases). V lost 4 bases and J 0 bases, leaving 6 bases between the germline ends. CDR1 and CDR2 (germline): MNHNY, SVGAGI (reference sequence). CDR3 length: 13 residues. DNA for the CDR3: TGTGCCAGCAGTTTCAGGGACCAAGAGACCCAGTACTTC. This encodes CASSFRDQETQYF.

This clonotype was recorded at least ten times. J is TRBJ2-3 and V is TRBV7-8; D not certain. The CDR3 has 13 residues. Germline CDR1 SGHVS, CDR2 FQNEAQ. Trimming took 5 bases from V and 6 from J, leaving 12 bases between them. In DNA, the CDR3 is TGTGCCAGCAGCCCCCCCAAGGAGGATACGCAGTATTTT. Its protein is CASSPPKEDTQYF. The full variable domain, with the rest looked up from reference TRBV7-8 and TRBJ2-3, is GAGVSQSPRYKVAKRGQDVALRCDPISGHVSLFWYQQALGQGPEFLTYFQNEAQLDKSGLPSDRFFAERPEGSVSTLKIQRTQQEDSAVYLCASSPPKEDTQYFGPGTRLTVL.

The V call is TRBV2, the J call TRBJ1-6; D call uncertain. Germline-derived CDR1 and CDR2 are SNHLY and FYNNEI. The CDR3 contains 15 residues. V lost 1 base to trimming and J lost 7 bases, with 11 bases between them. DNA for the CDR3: TGTGCCAGCAGTGAAGGCCCATCCGACAATTCACCCCTCCACTTT. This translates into CASSEGPSDNSPLHF.

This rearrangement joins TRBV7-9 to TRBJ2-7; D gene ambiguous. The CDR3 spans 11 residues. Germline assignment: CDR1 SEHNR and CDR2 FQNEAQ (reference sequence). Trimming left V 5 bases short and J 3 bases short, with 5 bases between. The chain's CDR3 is CASSPHYEQYF. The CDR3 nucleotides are TGTGCCAGCAGCCCGCACTACGAGCAGTACTTC.

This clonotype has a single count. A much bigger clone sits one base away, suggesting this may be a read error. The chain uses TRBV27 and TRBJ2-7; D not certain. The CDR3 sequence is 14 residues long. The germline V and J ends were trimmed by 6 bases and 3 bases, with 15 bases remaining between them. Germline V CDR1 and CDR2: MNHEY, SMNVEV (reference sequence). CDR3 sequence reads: CASRSKDADYEQYF. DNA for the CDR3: TGTGCCAGCAGATCCAAGGACGCGGACTACGAGCAGTACTTC.

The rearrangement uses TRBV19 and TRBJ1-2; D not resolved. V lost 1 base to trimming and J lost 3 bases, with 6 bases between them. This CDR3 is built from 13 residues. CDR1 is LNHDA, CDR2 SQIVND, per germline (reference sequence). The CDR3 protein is CASSIGLDYGYTF. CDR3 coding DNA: TGTGCCAGTAGTATAGGACTTGACTATGGCTACACCTTC.

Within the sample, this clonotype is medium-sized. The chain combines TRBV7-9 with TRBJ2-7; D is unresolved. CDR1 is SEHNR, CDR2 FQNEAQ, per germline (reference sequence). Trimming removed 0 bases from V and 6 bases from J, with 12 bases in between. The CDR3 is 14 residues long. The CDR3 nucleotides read TGTGCCAGCAGCTTAGCACCCCAGCCTCTCGAGCAGTACTTC. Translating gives CASSLAPQPLEQYF.

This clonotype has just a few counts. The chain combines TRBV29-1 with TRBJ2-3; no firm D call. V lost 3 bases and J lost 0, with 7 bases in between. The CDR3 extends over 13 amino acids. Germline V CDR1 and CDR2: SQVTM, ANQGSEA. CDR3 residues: CSVEEQSTDTQYF. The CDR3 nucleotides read TGCAGCGTTGAGGAGCAAAGCACAGATACGCAGTATTTT.

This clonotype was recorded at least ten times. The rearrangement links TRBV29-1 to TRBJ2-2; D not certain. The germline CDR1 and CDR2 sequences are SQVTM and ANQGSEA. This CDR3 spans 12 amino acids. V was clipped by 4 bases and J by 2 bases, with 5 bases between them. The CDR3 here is CSVVENTGELFF. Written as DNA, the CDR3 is TGCAGCGTTGTAGAAAACACCGGGGAGCTGTTTTTT.

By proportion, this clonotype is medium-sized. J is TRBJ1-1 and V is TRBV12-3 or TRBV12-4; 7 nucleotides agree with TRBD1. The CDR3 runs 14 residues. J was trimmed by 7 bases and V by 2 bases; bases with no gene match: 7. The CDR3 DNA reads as TGTGCCAGCAGTTTACGGACAGGCGTGAGTGAAGCTTTCTTT. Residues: CASSLRTGVSEAFF.

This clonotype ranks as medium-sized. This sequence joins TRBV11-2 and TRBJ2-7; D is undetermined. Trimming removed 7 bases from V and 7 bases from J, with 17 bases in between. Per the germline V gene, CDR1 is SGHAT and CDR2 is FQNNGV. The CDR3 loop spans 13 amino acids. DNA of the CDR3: TGTGCCAGCACCTTTACCCGAAAGGGTGAGCAGTACTTC. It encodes CASTFTRKGEQYF.

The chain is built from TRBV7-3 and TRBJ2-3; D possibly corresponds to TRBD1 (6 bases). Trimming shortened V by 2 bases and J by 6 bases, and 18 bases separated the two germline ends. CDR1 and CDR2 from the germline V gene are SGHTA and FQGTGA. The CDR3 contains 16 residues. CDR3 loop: CASSLVPGVSSDTQYF. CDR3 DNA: TGTGCCAGCAGCTTAGTTCCAGGGGTTTCGTCGGATACGCAGTATTTT.

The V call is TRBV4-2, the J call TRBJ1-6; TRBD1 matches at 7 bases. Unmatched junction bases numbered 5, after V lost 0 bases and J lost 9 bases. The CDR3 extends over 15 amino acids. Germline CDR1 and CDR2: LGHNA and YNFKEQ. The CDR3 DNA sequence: TGTGCCAGCAGCCAAGATACGAGACAGGGTTCACCCCTCCACTTT. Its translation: CASSQDTRQGSPLHF.

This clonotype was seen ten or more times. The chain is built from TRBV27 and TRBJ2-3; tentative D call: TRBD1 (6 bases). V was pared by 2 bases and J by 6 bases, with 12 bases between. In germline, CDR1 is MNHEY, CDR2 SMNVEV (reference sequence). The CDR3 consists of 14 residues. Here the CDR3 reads CASSLQGTKDTQYF. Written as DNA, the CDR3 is TGTGCCAGCAGTTTACAGGGGACAAAGGATACGCAGTATTTT.

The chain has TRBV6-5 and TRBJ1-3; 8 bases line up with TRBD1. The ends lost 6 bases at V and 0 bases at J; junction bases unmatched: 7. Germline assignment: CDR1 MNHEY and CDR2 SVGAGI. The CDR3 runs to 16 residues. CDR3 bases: TGTGCCAGCAGAGCTACAGGGGGTTACTCTGGAAACACCATATATTTT. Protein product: CASRATGGYSGNTIYF.

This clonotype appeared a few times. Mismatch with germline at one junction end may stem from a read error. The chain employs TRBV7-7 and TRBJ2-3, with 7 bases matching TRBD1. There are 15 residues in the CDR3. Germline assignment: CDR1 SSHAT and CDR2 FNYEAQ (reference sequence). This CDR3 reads CASSYTGATTDTQYF. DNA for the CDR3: TGTGCTAGCAGCTACACAGGGGCCACCACAGATACGCAGTATTTT. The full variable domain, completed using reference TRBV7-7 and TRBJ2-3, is GAGVSQSPRYKVTKRGQDVTLRCDPISSHATLYWYQQALGQGPEFLTYFNYEAQPDKSGLPSDRFSAERPEGSISTLTIQRTEQRDSAMYRCASSYTGATTDTQYFGPGTRLTVL.

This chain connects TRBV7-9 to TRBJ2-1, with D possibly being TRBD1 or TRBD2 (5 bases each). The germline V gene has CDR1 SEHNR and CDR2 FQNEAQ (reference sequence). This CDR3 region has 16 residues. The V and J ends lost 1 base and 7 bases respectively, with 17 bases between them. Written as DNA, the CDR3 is TGTGCCAGCAGCTTAGACGTGGGGGAAGCAGGGAATGAGCAGTTCTTC. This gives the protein CASSLDVGEAGNEQFF.

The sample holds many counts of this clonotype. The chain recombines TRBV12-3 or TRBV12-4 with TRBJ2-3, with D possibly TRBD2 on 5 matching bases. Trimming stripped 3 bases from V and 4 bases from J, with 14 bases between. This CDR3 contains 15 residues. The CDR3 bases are TGTGCCAGCAGTTTTCGGCGGGTTCCCTCAGATACGCAGTATTTT. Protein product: CASSFRRVPSDTQYF.

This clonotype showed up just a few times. CDR3 amino acids: CASRPVYTNGVITYEQYF. CDR3 sequence (DNA): TGTGCCAGCAGACCCGTCTATACGAATGGGGTTATAACCTACGAGCAGTACTTC. The V gene is TRBV6-6, the J gene TRBJ2-7; D ambiguous. CDR1 is MNHNY, CDR2 SVGAGI, per germline (reference sequence). The CDR3 spans 18 residues. Trimming took 6 bases from V and 2 from J, leaving 26 bases between them.

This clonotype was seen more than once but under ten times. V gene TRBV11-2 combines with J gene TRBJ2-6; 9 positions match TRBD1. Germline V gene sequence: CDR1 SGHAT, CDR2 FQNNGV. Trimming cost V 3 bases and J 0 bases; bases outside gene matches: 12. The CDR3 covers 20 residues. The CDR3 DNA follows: TGTGCCAGCAGCTTTCGAGGAACAGGGGGCATCTACTCTGGGGCCAACGTCCTGACTTTC. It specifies CASSFRGTGGIYSGANVLTF.

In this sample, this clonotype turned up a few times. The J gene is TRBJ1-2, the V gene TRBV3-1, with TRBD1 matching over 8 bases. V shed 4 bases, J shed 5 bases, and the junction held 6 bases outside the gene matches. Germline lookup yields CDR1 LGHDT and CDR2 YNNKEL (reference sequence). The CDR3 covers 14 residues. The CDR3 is CASSLTQGEYGYTF. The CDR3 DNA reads TGTGCCAGCAGCCTCACACAGGGGGAGTATGGCTACACCTTC.

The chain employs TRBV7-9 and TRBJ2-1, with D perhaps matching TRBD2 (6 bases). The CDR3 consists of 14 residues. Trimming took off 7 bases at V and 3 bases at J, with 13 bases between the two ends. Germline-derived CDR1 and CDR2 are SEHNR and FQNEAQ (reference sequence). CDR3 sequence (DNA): TGTGCCAGCATGTCCGGGGGTTTCTACAATGAGCAGTTCTTC. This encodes CASMSGGFYNEQFF.

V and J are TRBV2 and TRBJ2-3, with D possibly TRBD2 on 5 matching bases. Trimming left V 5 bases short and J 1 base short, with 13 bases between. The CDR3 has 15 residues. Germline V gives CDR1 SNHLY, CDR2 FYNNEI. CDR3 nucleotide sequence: TGTGCCAGCAGTTTTAGCGCCGGAGGCACAGATACGCAGTATTTT. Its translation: CASSFSAGGTDTQYF. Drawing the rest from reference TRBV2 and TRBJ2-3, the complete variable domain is EPEVTQTPSHQVTQMGQEVILRCVPISNHLYFYWYRQILGQKVEFLVSFYNNEISEKSEIFDDQFSVERPDGSNFTLKIRSTKLEDSAMYFCASSFSAGGTDTQYFGPGTRLTVL.